This T cell receptor (beta chain) was retrieved from a study of OX40 agonist ivuxolimab in advanced cancers. Overall study context: An anti-OX40 (CD134) antibody with agonistic activity, ivuxolimab, was administered to patients. Participants averaged approximately 60 years of age (range roughly 23 to 90) and were roughly 83% male. Study results and limitations: The work left the antigen specificity of expanded peripheral T cells undetermined.

Remarks on this clone: The antigen is unknown.

Method: immunoSEQ multiplex PCR; TCRdb's copy keeps in-frame clones and lacks some. This table has about 20,000 clones, approximately 70% appearing once. Germline CDR1 and CDR2: PRHDT and FYEKMQ (reference sequence). The CDR3 is 16 amino acids. The V end was cut by 0 bases, the J end by 7 bases, with 18 bases between. This receptor was obtained from an adult with an advanced solid tumor such as melanoma, head and neck, liver or kidney cancer. This sample comprised CD4+ or CD8+ T cells sorted from blood, obtained in a trial of the OX40 agonist ivuxolimab. This rearrangement joins TRBV13 to TRBJ1-2, with D perhaps matching TRBD1 (6 bases). Here the CDR3 reads CASSLGLATGRGGYTF. Written as DNA, the CDR3 is TGTGCCAGCAGCTTAGGCCTGGCAACAGGGAGGGGTGGCTACACCTTC.